The entry that follows covers one T cell receptor beta chain sequence. The record originates from a study of patients and donors after allogeneic stem cell transplantation. MiXCR, applied by TCRdb to the RT-PCR reads, yields one record per CDR3 protein. The table lists about 960,000 distinct CDR3 sequences, approximately 19% of them singletons, with under 6.5% in the top ten. The CDR3 runs to 17 residues. Unmatched junction bases numbered 13, after V lost 3 bases and J lost 9 bases. Germline-derived CDR1 and CDR2 are GTSNPN and SVGIG (reference sequence). This chain links TRBV30 with TRBJ1-6; 11 nucleotides line up with TRBD1. The sequence was obtained from a human donor who was either an allogeneic HSCT recipient or a stem cell or donor lymphocyte infusion donor (not recorded which). It is not recorded whose cells these are; they may come from a transplant donor. The specimen sequenced was blood, either unsorted or a sorted T cell fraction (not recorded which). This CDR3 is CAWRYGTGGISRSPLHF. The CDR3 region has the DNA TGTGCCTGGAGATACGGGACAGGGGGAATTAGTCGTTCACCCCTCCACTTT.